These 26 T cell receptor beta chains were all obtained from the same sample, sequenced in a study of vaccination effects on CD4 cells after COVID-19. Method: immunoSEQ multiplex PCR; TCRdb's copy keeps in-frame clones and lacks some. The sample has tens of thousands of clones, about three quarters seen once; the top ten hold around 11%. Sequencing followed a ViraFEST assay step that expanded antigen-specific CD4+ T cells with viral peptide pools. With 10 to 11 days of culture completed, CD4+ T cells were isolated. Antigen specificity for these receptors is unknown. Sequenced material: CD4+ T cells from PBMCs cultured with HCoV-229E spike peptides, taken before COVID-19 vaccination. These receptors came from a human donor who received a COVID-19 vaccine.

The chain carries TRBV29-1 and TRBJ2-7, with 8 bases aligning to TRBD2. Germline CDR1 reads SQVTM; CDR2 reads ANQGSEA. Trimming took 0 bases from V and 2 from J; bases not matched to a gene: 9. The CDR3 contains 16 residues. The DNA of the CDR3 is TGCAGCGTTGAAGAACGGGTTCGGGGGGGACCCTACGAGCAGTACTTC. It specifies CSVEERVRGGPYEQYF.

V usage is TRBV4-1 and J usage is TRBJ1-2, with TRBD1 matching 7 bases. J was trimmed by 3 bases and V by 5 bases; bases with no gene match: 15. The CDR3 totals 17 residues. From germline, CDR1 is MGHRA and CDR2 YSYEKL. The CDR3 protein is CASSFPRTQGGHYGYTF. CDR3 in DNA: TGCGCCAGCAGCTTCCCCCGTACTCAGGGGGGACACTATGGCTACACCTTC.

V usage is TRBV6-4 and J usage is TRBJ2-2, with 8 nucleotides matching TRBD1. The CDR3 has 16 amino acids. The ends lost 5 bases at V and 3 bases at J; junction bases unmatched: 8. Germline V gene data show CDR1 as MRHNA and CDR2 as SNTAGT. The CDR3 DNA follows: TGTGCCAGCAGTCTTTCTCAGGGGGCCGACACCGGGGAGCTGTTTTTT. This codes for CASSLSQGADTGELFF.

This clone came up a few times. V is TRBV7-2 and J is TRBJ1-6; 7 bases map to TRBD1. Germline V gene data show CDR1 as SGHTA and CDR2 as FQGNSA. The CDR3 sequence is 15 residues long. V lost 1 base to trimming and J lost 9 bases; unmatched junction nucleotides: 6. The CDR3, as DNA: TGTGCCAGCAGCTTAGGACAGGGTCCGGGTTCACCCCTCCACTTT. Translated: CASSLGQGPGSPLHF.

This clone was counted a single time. The CDR3 here is CASSLRTGGSYNEQFF. In nucleotides, the CDR3 is TGTGCCAGCAGCTTAAGGACAGGGGGGTCCTACAATGAGCAGTTCTTC. V gene TRBV7-8 combines with J gene TRBJ2-1; 10 nucleotides agree with TRBD1. The germline V gene has CDR1 SGHVS and CDR2 FQNEAQ. The trim removed 2 bases at V and 1 base at J, leaving 2 bases unmatched. The CDR3 has 16 amino acids.

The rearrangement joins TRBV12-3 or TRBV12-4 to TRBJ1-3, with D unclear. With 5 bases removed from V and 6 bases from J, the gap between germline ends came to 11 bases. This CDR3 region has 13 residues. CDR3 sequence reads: CASSLAPINTIYF. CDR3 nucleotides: TGTGCCAGCAGTCTCGCCCCAATAAACACCATATATTTT.

The CDR3 nucleotides read TGTGCCAGCAGCTTGGTCCGGGGGGGCATCAAAAACATTCAGTACTTC. This gives the protein CASSLVRGGIKNIQYF. This chain connects TRBV5-6 to TRBJ2-4; TRBD2 agrees at 8 bases. J was trimmed by 3 bases and V by 0 bases; bases with no gene match: 5. Germline loops: CDR1 SGHDT, CDR2 YYEEEE. This CDR3 spans 16 amino acids.

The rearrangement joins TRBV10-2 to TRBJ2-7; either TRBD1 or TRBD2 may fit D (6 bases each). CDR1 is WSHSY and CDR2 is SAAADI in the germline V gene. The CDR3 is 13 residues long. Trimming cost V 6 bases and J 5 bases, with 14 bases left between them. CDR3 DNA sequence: TGCGCCAGCAGACTCGGGGGCAAGGACGAGCAGTACTTC. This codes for CASRLGGKDEQYF.

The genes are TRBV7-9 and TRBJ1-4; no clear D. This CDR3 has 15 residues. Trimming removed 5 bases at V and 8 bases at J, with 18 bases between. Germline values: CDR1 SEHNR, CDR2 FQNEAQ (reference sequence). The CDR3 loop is CASSPRTTQREKLFF. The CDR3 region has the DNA TGTGCCAGCAGCCCACGGACCACCCAGAGGGAAAAACTGTTTTTT.

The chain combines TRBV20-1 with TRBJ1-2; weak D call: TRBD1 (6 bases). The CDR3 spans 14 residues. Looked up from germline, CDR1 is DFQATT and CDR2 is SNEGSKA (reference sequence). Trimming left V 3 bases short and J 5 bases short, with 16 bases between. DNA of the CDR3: TGCAGTGCTAGTACCGGGGGGCAGGGTTATGGCTACACCTTC. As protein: CSASTGGQGYGYTF.

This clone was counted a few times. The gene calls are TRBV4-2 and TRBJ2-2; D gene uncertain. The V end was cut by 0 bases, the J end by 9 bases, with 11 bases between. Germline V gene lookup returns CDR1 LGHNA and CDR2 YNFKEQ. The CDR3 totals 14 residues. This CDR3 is CASSQETSGWELFF. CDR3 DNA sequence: TGTGCCAGCAGCCAAGAGACCTCCGGGTGGGAGCTGTTTTTT.

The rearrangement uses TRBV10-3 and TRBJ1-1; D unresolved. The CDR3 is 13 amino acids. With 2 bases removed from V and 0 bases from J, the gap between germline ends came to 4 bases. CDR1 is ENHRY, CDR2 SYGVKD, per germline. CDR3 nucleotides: TGTGCCATCAGTGAGGGGGTGAACACTGAAGCTTTCTTT. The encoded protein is CAISEGVNTEAFF.

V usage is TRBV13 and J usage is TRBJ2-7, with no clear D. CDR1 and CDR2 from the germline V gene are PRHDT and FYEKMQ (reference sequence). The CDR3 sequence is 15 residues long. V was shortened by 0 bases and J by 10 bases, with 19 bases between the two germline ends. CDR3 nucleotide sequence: TGTGCCAGCAGCTTAGGCCTAAGCCCGGCCGGTCCCCAGTACTTC. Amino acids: CASSLGLSPAGPQYF.

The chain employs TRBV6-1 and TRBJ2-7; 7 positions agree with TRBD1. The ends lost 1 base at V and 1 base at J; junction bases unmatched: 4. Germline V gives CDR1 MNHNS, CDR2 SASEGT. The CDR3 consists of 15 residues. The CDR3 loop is CASSEGGQESYEQYF. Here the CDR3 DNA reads TGTGCCAGCAGTGAAGGTGGACAGGAGTCCTACGAGCAGTACTTC.

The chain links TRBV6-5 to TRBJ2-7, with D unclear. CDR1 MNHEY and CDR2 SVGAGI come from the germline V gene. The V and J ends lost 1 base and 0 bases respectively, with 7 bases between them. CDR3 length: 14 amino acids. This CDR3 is CASSYYWGSYEQYF. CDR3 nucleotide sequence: TGTGCCAGCAGTTACTATTGGGGCTCCTACGAGCAGTACTTC.

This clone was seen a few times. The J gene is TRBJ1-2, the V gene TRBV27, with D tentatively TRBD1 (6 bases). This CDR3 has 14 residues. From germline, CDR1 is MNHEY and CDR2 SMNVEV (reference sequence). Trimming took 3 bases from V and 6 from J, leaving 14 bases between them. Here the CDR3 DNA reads TGTGCCAGCAGTTTGGAGCGGGGGCGGAATGGCTACACCTTC. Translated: CASSLERGRNGYTF.

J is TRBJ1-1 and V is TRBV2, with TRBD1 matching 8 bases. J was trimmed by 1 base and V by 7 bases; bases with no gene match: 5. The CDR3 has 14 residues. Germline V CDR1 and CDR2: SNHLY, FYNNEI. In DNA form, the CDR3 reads TGTGCCAGCATCCGGACAGGGTCGAACACTGAAGCTTTCTTT. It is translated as CASIRTGSNTEAFF. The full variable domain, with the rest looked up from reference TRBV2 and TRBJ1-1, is EPEVTQTPSHQVTQMGQEVILRCVPISNHLYFYWYRQILGQKVEFLVSFYNNEISEKSEIFDDQFSVERPDGSNFTLKIRSTKLEDSAMYFCASIRTGSNTEAFFGQGTRLTVV.

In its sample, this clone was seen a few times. In nucleotides, the CDR3 is TGCGCCAGCAGCCTATACTTAACGGGCGAGCAGTACTTC. Translating gives CASSLYLTGEQYF. This chain uses TRBV4-1 with TRBJ2-7; D is uncertain. The CDR3 sequence is 13 residues long. The germline V gene has CDR1 MGHRA and CDR2 YSYEKL. With 4 bases removed from V and 6 bases from J, the gap between germline ends came to 13 bases.

The CDR3: CASSVGGEQYF. The CDR3 coding sequence is TGCGCCAGCAGTGTAGGGGGCGAGCAGTACTTC. The V and J genes are TRBV10-1 and TRBJ2-7; maybe TRBD1 (6 bases). V lost 4 bases, J lost 6 bases, and 7 bases lay in between. The CDR3 spans 11 residues. Germline CDR1 is WNHNN and CDR2 is SYGVQD (reference sequence).

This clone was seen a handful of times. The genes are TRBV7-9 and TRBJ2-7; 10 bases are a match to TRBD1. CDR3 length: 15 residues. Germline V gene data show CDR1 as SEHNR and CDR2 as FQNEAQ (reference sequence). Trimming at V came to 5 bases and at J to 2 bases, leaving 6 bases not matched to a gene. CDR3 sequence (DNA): TGTGCCAGCAGCGACCGGGACAGGGGTCCCTACGAGCAGTACTTC. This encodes CASSDRDRGPYEQYF.

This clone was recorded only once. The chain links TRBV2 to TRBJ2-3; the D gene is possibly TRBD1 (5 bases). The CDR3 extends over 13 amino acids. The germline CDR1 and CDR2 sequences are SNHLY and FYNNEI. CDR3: CGSRGRSTDTQYF. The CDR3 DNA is TGTGGTTCTAGGGGTCGCAGCACAGATACGCAGTATTTT. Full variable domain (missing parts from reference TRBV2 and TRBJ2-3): EPEVTQTPSHQVTQMGQEVILRCVPISNHLYFYWYRQILGQKVEFLVSFYNNEISEKSEIFDDQFSVERPDGSNFTLKIRSTKLEDSAMYFCGSRGRSTDTQYFGPGTRLTVL.

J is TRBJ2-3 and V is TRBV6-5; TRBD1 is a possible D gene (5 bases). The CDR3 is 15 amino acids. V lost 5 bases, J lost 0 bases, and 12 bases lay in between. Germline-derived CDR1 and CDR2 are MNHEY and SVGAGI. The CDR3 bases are TGTGCCAGCAGTCCGACAGTCACTAGCACAGATACGCAGTATTTT. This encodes CASSPTVTSTDTQYF.

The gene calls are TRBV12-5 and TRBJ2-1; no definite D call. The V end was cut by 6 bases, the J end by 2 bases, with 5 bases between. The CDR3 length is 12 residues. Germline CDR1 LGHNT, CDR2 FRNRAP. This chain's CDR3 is CASGTTYNEQFF. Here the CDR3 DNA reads TGTGCTAGTGGGACAACCTACAATGAGCAGTTCTTC.

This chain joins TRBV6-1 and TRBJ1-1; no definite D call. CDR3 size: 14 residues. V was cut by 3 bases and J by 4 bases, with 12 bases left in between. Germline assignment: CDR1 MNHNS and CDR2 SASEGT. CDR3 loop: CASSEADPPTEAFF. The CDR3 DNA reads TGTGCCAGCAGTGAGGCGGATCCCCCCACTGAAGCTTTCTTT.

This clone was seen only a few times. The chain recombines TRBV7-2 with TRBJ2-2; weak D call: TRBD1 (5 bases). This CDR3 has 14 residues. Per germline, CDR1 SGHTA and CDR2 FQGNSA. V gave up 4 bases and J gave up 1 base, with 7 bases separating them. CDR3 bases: TGTGCCAGCAGCTCTACAGGGAACACCGGGGAGCTGTTTTTT. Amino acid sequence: CASSSTGNTGELFF.

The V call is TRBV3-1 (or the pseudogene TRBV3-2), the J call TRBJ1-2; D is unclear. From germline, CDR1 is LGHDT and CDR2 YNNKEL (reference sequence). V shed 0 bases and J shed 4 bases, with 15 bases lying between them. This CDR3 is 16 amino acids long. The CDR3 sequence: CASSQDLTSSLYGYTF. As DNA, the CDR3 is TGTGCCAGCAGCCAAGATCTGACCTCCTCACTCTATGGCTACACCTTC.